The entry that follows covers one T cell receptor beta chain sequence. This sample is part of a study of blood T cell repertoires in COVID-19. Study overall: T cells, B-cell-depleted T cells, or PBMCs supplied cDNA or gDNA.

The CDR3 runs 15 residues. Germline loops: CDR1 SNHLY, CDR2 FYNNEI. Trimming removed 1 base from V and 4 bases from J, with 13 bases in between. Assay: immunoSEQ multiplex PCR; the TCRdb copy retains only in-frame clones and omits some. The sample carries a few hundred thousand clones, roughly 84% recorded once. Specimen: peripheral blood. The V and J genes are TRBV2 and TRBJ1-2; D is undetermined. The receptor was isolated from a woman younger than 35 with acute or convalescent COVID-19. Here the CDR3 reads CASSEGISRGYGYTF. CDR3 bases: TGTGCCAGCAGTGAAGGGATAAGTCGGGGCTATGGCTACACCTTC.